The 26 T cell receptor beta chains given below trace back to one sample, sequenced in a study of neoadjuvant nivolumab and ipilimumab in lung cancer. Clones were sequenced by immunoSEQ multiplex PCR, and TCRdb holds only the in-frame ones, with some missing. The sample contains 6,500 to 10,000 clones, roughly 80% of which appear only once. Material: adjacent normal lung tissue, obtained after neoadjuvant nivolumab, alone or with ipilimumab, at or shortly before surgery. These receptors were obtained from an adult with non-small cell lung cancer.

The CDR3 nucleotides are TGTGCCAGCAGCCGGACCAGGGGGAACACTGAAGCTTTCTTT. It translates to CASSRTRGNTEAFF. The chain carries TRBV11-1 and TRBJ1-1; a possible D gene is TRBD1 (6 bases). The V end lost 5 bases, the J end lost 1 base, and 11 bases lay between the germline ends. CDR3 length: 14 residues. CDR1 and CDR2 from the germline V gene are SGHAT and FQDESV (reference sequence).

The CDR3 DNA is TGCGCCAGCAGCCTTAGCGGGGGGGCGGTTGAGACCCAGTACTTC. It specifies CASSLSGGAVETQYF. V gene TRBV4-1 combines with J gene TRBJ2-5, with 11 bases lining up with TRBD2. V was pared by 4 bases and J by 5 bases, with 6 bases of the junction left unmatched. Germline V gene sequence: CDR1 MGHRA, CDR2 YSYEKL. The CDR3 is 15 residues long.

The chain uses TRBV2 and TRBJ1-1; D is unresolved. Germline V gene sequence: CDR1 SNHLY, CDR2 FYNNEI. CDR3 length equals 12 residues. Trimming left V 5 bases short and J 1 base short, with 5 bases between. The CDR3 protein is CASSIRNTEAFF. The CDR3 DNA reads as TGTGCCAGCAGTATCAGGAACACTGAAGCTTTCTTT.

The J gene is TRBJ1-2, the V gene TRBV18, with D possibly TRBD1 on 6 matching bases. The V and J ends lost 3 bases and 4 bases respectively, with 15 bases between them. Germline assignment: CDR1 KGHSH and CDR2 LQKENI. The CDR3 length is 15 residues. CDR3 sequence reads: CASSPTDGGLYGYTF. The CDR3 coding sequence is TGTGCCAGCTCACCTACGGACGGGGGGCTCTATGGCTACACCTTC. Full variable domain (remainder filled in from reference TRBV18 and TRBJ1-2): NAGVMQNPRHLVRRRGQEARLRCSPMKGHSHVYWYRQLPEEGLKFMVYLQKENIIDESGMPKERFSAEFPKEGPSILRIQQVVRGDSAAYFCASSPTDGGLYGYTFGSGTRLTVV.

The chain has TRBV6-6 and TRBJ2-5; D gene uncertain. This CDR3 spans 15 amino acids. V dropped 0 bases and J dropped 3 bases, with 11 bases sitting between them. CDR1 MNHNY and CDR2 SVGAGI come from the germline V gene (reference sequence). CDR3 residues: CASSYSMGGKETQYF. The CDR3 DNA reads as TGTGCCAGCAGTTACTCGATGGGCGGTAAAGAGACCCAGTACTTC.

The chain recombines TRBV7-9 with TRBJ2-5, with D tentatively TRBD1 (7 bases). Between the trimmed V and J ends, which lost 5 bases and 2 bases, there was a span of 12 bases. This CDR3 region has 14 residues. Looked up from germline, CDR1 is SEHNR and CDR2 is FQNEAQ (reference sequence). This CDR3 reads CASSPRGEQETQYF. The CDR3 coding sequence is TGTGCCAGCAGCCCCAGGGGGGAACAAGAGACCCAGTACTTC.

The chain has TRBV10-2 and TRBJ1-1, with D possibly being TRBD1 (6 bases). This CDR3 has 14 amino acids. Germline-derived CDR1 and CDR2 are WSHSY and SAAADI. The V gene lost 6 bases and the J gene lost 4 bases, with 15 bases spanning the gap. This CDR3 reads CASSSSGGGTEAFF. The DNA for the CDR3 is TGCGCCAGCAGCTCCTCCGGGGGCGGCACTGAAGCTTTCTTT.

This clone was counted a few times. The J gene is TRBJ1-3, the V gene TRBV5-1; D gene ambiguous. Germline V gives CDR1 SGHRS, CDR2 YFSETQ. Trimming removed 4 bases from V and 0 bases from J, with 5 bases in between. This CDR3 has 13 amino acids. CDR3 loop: CASSVNSGNTIYF. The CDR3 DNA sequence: TGCGCCAGCAGCGTGAACTCTGGAAACACCATATATTTT.

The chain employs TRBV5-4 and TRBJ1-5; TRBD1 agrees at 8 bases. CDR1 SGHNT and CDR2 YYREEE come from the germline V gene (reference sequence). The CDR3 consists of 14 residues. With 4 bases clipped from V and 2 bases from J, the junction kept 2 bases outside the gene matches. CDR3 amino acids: CASSLQGGNQPQHF. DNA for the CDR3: TGTGCCAGCAGCCTACAGGGGGGCAATCAGCCCCAGCATTTT.

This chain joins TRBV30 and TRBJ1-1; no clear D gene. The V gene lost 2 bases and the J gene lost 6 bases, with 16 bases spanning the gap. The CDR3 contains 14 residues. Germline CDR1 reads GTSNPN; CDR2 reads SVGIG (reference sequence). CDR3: CAWSPGPRRAEAFF. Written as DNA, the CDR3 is TGTGCCTGGAGTCCTGGGCCCCGGAGGGCTGAAGCTTTCTTT. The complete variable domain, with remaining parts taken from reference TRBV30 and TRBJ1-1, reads SQTIHQWPATLVQPVGSPLSLECTVEGTSNPNLYWYRQAAGRGLQLLFYSVGIGQISSEVPQNLSASRPQDRQFILSSKKLLLSDSGFYLCAWSPGPRRAEAFFGQGTRLTVV.

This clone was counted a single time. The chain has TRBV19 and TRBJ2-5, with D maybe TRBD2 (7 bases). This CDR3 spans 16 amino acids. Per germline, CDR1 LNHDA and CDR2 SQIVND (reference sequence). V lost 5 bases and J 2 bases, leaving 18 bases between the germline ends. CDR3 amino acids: CASSGDTGGPQETQYF. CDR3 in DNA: TGTGCCAGTAGTGGGGATACCGGGGGGCCTCAAGAGACCCAGTACTTC.

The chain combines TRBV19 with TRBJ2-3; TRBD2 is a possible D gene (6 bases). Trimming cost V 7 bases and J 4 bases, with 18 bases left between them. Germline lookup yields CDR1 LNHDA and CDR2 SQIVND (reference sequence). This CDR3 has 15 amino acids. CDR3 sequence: CASNPGLVTADTQYF. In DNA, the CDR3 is TGTGCCAGTAATCCGGGACTCGTCACGGCAGATACGCAGTATTTT.

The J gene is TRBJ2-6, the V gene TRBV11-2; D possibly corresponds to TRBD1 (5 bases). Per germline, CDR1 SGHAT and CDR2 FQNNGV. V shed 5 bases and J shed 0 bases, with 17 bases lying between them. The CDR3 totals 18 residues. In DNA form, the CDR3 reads TGTGCCAGCAGCAGGTCCGGCAGGGCCAACTCTGGGGCCAACGTCCTGACTTTC. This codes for CASSRSGRANSGANVLTF.

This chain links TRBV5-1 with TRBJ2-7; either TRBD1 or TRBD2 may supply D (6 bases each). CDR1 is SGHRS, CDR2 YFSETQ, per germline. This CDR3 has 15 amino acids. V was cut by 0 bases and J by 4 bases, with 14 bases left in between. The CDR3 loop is CASSLETGAVYEQYF. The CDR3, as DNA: TGCGCCAGCAGCTTGGAGACGGGGGCGGTGTACGAGCAGTACTTC. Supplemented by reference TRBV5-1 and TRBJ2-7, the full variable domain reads KAGVTQTPRYLIKTRGQQVTLSCSPISGHRSVSWYQQTPGQGLQFLFEYFSETQRNKGNFPGRFSGRQFSNSRSEMNVSTLELGDSALYLCASSLETGAVYEQYFGPGTRLTVT.

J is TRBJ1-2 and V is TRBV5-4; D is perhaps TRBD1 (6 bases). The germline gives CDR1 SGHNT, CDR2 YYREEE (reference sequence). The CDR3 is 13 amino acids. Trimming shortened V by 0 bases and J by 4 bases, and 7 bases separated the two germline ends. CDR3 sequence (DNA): TGTGCCAGCAGCTTGGCGGACAGCTATGGCTACACCTTC. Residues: CASSLADSYGYTF.

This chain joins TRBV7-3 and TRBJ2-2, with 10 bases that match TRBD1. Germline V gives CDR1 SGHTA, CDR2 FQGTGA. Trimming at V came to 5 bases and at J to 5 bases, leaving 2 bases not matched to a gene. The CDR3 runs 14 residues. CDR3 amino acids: CASSQGQGTGELFF. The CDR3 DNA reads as TGTGCCAGCAGCCAGGGACAGGGGACCGGGGAGCTGTTTTTT.

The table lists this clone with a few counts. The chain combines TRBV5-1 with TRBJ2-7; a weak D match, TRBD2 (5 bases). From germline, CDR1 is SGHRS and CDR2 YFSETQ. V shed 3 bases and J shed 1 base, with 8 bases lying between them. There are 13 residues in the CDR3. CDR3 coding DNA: TGCGCCAGCAGCTCGTGGGAGTCCTACGAGCAGTACTTC. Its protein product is CASSSWESYEQYF.

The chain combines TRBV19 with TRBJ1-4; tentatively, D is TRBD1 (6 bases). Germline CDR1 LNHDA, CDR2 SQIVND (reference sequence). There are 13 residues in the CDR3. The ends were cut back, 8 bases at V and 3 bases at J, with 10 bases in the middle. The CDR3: CASWQGSNEKLFF. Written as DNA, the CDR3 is TGTGCCAGTTGGCAGGGGTCTAATGAAAAACTGTTTTTT.

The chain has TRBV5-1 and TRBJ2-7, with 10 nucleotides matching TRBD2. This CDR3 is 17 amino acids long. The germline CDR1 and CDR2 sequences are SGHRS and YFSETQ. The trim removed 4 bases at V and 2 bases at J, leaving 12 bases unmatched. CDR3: CASSRSPSGGYAYEQYF. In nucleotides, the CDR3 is TGCGCCAGCAGCCGATCGCCTAGCGGGGGCTATGCCTACGAGCAGTACTTC.

In DNA, the CDR3 is TGTGCCAGCAGTGCTAAAGCACAGACCTCCTACGAGCAGTACTTC. This encodes CASSAKAQTSYEQYF. V gene TRBV2 combines with J gene TRBJ2-7; D unclear. The germline V gene has CDR1 SNHLY and CDR2 FYNNEI. CDR3 length: 15 amino acids. Trimming removed 4 bases from V and 0 bases from J, with 13 bases in between.

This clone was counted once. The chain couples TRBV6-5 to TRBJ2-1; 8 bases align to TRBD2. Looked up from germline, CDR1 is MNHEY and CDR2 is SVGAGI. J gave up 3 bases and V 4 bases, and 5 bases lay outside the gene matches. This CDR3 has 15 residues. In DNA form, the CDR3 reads TGTGCCAGCAGTTTAGCGGGGAACAACTACAATGAGCAGTTCTTC. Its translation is CASSLAGNNYNEQFF.

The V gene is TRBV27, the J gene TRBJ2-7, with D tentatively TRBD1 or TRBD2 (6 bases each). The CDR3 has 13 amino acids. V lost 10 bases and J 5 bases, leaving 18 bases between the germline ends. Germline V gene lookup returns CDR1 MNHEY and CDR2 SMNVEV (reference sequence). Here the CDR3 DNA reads TGTGCCACCATGGGGGGCTTACTGGACGAGCAGTACTTC. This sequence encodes CATMGGLLDEQYF.

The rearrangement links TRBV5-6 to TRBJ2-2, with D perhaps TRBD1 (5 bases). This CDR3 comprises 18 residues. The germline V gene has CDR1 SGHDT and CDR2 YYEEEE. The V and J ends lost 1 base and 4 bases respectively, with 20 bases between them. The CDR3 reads CASSLLTGDGFGTGELFF. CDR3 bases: TGTGCCAGCAGCTTGCTAACAGGTGACGGGTTTGGCACCGGGGAGCTGTTTTTT.

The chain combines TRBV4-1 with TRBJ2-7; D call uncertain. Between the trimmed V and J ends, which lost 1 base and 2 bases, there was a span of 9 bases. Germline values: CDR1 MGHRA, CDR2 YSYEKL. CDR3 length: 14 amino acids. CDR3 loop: CASSQVVGTYEQYF. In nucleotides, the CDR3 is TGCGCCAGCAGCCAAGTCGTGGGTACCTACGAGCAGTACTTC.

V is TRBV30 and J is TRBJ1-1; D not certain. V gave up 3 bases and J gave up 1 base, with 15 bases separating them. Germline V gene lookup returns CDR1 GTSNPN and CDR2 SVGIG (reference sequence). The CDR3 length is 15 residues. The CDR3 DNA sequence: TGTGCCTGGAGGACCCCCAAGCGGGGGAACACTGAAGCTTTCTTT. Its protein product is CAWRTPKRGNTEAFF.

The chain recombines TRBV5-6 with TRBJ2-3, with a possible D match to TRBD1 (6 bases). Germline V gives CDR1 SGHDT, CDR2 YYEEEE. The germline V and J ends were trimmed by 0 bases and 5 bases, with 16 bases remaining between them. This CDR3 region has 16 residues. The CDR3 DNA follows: TGTGCCAGCAGCTTGGGGGGACACGGGCTGAGAGATACGCAGTATTTT. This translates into CASSLGGHGLRDTQYF.